These 23 T cell receptor beta chains share one sample of origin, sequenced in a study of early T cells in non-severe SARS-CoV-2 infection. MiXCR, applied by TCRdb to the 5' RACE reads, yields one record per CDR3 protein. The data hold around 89,000 distinct CDR3 sequences, with around 15% observed a single time. Sample: whole blood. The source is an adult who was a healthcare worker with PCR-confirmed SARS-CoV-2 infection or an uninfected control (not recorded which).

This clonotype was seen only once. The genes are TRBV10-2 and TRBJ1-1; the D is unclear. This CDR3 region has 13 residues. V was pared by 5 bases and J by 3 bases, with 10 bases between. Per germline, CDR1 WSHSY and CDR2 SAAADI. Here the CDR3 reads CASSFQVYTEAFF. The CDR3 DNA is TGCGCCAGCAGTTTTCAGGTTTACACTGAAGCTTTCTTT.

This clonotype was seen repeatedly, ten times or more. The rearrangement uses TRBV7-2 and TRBJ2-7, with TRBD1 matching 9 bases. The ends lost 4 bases at V and 7 bases at J; junction bases unmatched: 8. The CDR3 sequence is 14 residues long. Germline V lookup: CDR1 SGHTA, CDR2 FQGNSA. As DNA, the CDR3 is TGTGCCAGCAGCTCCCGGACAGGGGCGGTAGAGCAGTACGTC. Amino acids: CASSSRTGAVEQYV.

This clonotype was picked up a small number of times. The rearrangement uses TRBV5-1 and TRBJ1-1, with a weak D call TRBD1 (5 bases). The CDR3 runs to 13 residues. Germline loops: CDR1 SGHRS, CDR2 YFSETQ. V was pared by 6 bases and J by 0 bases, with 9 bases between. The CDR3 here is CASNLRVNTEAFF. The CDR3 nucleotides are TGCGCCAGCAATCTCAGGGTGAACACTGAAGCTTTCTTT.

A few counts support this clonotype. The chain links TRBV5-5 to TRBJ2-6, with TRBD1 as a possible D gene (6 bases). CDR1 is SGHKS, CDR2 YYEKEE, per germline (reference sequence). Between the trimmed V and J ends, which lost 0 bases and 2 bases, there was a span of 6 bases. The CDR3 runs 15 residues. CDR3 in DNA: TGTGCCAGCAGCTTGGGACAGGCTGGGGCCAACGTCCTGACTTTC. Translating gives CASSLGQAGANVLTF. Complete variable domain (other parts from reference TRBV5-5 and TRBJ2-6): DAGVTQSPTHLIKTRGQQVTLRCSPISGHKSVSWYQQVLGQGPQFIFQYYEKEERGRGNFPDRFSARQFPNYSSELNVNALLLGDSALYLCASSLGQAGANVLTFGAGSRLTVL.

CDR3 region: CASSFRQTNQPQHF. CDR3 bases: TGTGCCAGCAGTTTTCGCCAGACCAATCAGCCCCAGCATTTT. The J gene is TRBJ1-5, the V gene TRBV27; D call uncertain. The V gene's germline CDR1 is MNHEY and CDR2 SMNVEV (reference sequence). Trimming stripped 3 bases from V and 3 bases from J, with 9 bases between. The length of the CDR3 is 14 residues.

This clonotype was recorded a few times. This chain links TRBV2 with TRBJ2-5, with 8 bases that match TRBD2. Trimming took 6 bases from V and 6 from J; bases not matched to a gene: 6. Germline CDR1 SNHLY, CDR2 FYNNEI. The CDR3 loop spans 13 amino acids. Written as DNA, the CDR3 is TGTGCCAGCAGCCCACTAGCGGCGAAGACCCAGTACTTC. Amino acids: CASSPLAAKTQYF.

This clonotype was detected a few times. The chain has TRBV7-8 and TRBJ1-2; no reliable D call. The CDR3 runs 13 residues. The V end lost 2 bases, the J end lost 2 bases, and 6 bases lay between the germline ends. The germline V gene has CDR1 SGHVS and CDR2 FQNEAQ. The CDR3 loop reads CASSLSLNYGYTF. The CDR3 DNA reads as TGTGCCAGCAGCTTAAGTCTCAACTATGGCTACACCTTC. The full variable domain, its missing parts supplied by reference TRBV7-8 and TRBJ1-2, is GAGVSQSPRYKVAKRGQDVALRCDPISGHVSLFWYQQALGQGPEFLTYFQNEAQLDKSGLPSDRFFAERPEGSVSTLKIQRTQQEDSAVYLCASSLSLNYGYTFGSGTRLTVV.

The table lists this clonotype with many counts. J is TRBJ1-1 and V is TRBV3-1; D is possibly TRBD1 (5 bases). This CDR3 has 15 amino acids. CDR1 and CDR2 (germline): LGHDT, YNNKEL (reference sequence). V lost 0 bases to trimming and J lost 3 bases, with 11 bases between them. CDR3 residues: CASSQELYRYTEAFF. The CDR3 nucleotides read TGTGCCAGCAGCCAAGAACTCTACAGGTACACTGAAGCTTTCTTT. The full variable domain, completed using reference TRBV3-1 and TRBJ1-1, is DTAVSQTPKYLVTQMGNDKSIKCEQNLGHDTMYWYKQDSKKFLKIMFSYNNKELIINETVPNRFSPKSPDKAHLNLHINSLELGDSAVYFCASSQELYRYTEAFFGQGTRLTVV.

The V gene is TRBV6-6, the J gene TRBJ1-2; 7 bases agree with TRBD1. The CDR3 consists of 15 residues. With V trimmed by 7 bases and J by 2 bases, 10 bases remained unmatched. Germline lookup yields CDR1 MNHNY and CDR2 SVGAGI (reference sequence). The CDR3 spells CASINGGRGNYGYTF. CDR3 coding DNA: TGTGCCAGCATAAATGGAGGCAGGGGGAACTATGGCTACACCTTC.

The V call is TRBV24-1, the J call TRBJ2-3; weak D call: TRBD2 (6 bases). The V gene lost 8 bases and the J gene lost 2 bases, with 16 bases spanning the gap. The V gene's germline CDR1 is KGHDR and CDR2 SFDVKD. This CDR3 region has 15 residues. The CDR3 is CATMEGAMVTDTQYF. As DNA, the CDR3 is TGTGCCACCATGGAGGGAGCGATGGTCACAGATACGCAGTATTTT.

V is TRBV3-1 and J is TRBJ1-2, with D maybe TRBD1 (5 bases). This CDR3 is 13 amino acids long. CDR1 and CDR2 (germline): LGHDT, YNNKEL (reference sequence). Trimming pared 1 base from V and 8 bases from J, leaving 11 bases between. The CDR3 is CASSQGDAGGYTF. CDR3 sequence (DNA): TGTGCCAGCAGCCAAGGGGACGCCGGGGGCTACACCTTC.

This clonotype appeared a few times. The chain combines TRBV27 with TRBJ2-7; 13 bases match TRBD2. Germline CDR1 MNHEY, CDR2 SMNVEV (reference sequence). V shed 6 bases, J shed 4 bases, and the junction held 6 bases outside the gene matches. This CDR3 has 15 residues. The chain's CDR3 is CASRPLAGGPYEQYV. The CDR3 DNA reads TGTGCCAGCAGACCACTAGCGGGGGGGCCATACGAGCAGTACGTC.

This clonotype has a handful of counts. The chain recombines TRBV6-2 or TRBV6-3 with TRBJ2-1, with 10 bases identical to TRBD1. The V segment lost 7 bases and the J segment 5 bases; nucleotides outside the gene matches: 5. Germline lookup yields CDR1 MNHEY and CDR2 SVGEGT. The CDR3 runs to 14 residues. The CDR3 is CASKGQGRNNEQFF. CDR3 bases: TGTGCCAGCAAGGGACAGGGGCGAAACAATGAGCAGTTCTTC.

This clonotype was counted a few times. The chain joins TRBV2 to TRBJ1-5; D remains ambiguous. Germline assignment: CDR1 SNHLY and CDR2 FYNNEI. The CDR3 is made up of 15 amino acids. Trimming pared 4 bases from V and 0 bases from J, leaving 10 bases between. The CDR3 DNA reads TGTGCCAGCAGTGCGGGCACCCTTAGCAATCAGCCCCAGCATTTT. Its translation is CASSAGTLSNQPQHF.

The chain is built from TRBV3-1 and TRBJ2-3; TRBD2 matches 8 bases. V lost 0 bases, J lost 0 bases, and 5 bases stayed unmatched. The CDR3 contains 17 residues. Germline CDR1 reads LGHDT; CDR2 reads YNNKEL (reference sequence). The CDR3 nucleotides read TGTGCCAGCAGCCAAGATCAGAGCGGGGGCAGCACAGATACGCAGTATTTT. This translates into CASSQDQSGGSTDTQYF.

The CDR3 sequence is CASSYRGPSYEQYV. CDR3 nucleotides: TGTGCCAGCAGTTATCGAGGGCCTTCCTACGAGCAGTACGTC. V usage is TRBV6-2 or TRBV6-3 and J usage is TRBJ2-7, with D perhaps TRBD2 (5 bases). The CDR3 contains 14 residues. Trimming took off 3 bases at V and 1 base at J, with 10 bases between the two ends. Germline V CDR1 and CDR2: MNHEY, SVGEGT.

The J gene is TRBJ1-2, the V gene TRBV30; 7 bases are a match to TRBD1. The CDR3 contains 16 residues. Trimming removed 5 bases from V and 3 bases from J; junction bases left unmatched: 15. CDR1 is GTSNPN, CDR2 SVGIG, per germline (reference sequence). CDR3 DNA sequence: TGTGCCTGGGGGGGACGTAGGACAGGTACTGACTATGGCTACACCTTC. This translates into CAWGGRRTGTDYGYTF.

In its sample, this clonotype was seen a few times. CDR3 nucleotides: TGTGCCAGCAAGACAGGAGGGGGACACGAGCAGTACGTC. It encodes CASKTGGGHEQYV. This sequence joins TRBV6-2 or TRBV6-3 and TRBJ2-7; either TRBD1 or TRBD2 may fit D (6 bases each). Germline lookup yields CDR1 MNHEY and CDR2 SVGEGT. Trimming cost V 7 bases and J 5 bases, with 15 bases left between them. The CDR3 consists of 13 residues.

The V and J genes are TRBV7-8 and TRBJ2-7; D gene uncertain. In germline, CDR1 is SGHVS, CDR2 FQNEAQ. This CDR3 comprises 16 residues. Trimming removed 1 base at V and 0 bases at J, with 13 bases between. Here the CDR3 reads CASSLDARRSSYEQYV. In nucleotides, the CDR3 is TGTGCCAGCAGCTTAGACGCCAGACGATCCTCCTACGAGCAGTACGTC.

Here the CDR3 DNA reads TGCAGTGCTAGACGCCAGGGCAGGAGCACAGATACGCAGTATTTT. Translating gives CSARRQGRSTDTQYF. The chain has TRBV20-1 and TRBJ2-3; possible D gene TRBD1, 5 bases. Looked up from germline, CDR1 is DFQATT and CDR2 is SNEGSKA (reference sequence). V was pared by 2 bases and J by 0 bases, with 12 bases between. This CDR3 has 15 residues.

This clonotype was counted between two and nine times. The chain employs TRBV4-1 and TRBJ2-1; D is undetermined. This CDR3 is 14 amino acids long. Germline lookup yields CDR1 MGHRA and CDR2 YSYEKL. With 4 bases removed from V and 4 bases from J, the gap between germline ends came to 11 bases. CDR3 region: CASSPSDGYNEQFF. CDR3 DNA sequence: TGCGCCAGCAGCCCCTCCGACGGATACAATGAGCAGTTCTTC.

There are a few counts of this clonotype. The rearrangement links TRBV7-2 to TRBJ2-5; no firm D call. V was trimmed by 3 bases and J by 5 bases, leaving 4 bases between them. Germline V gives CDR1 SGHTA, CDR2 FQGNSA. The CDR3 consists of 11 residues. The CDR3 bases are TGTGCCAGCAGCTTCATGGAGACCCAGTACTTC. Protein sequence: CASSFMETQYF.

This clonotype was recorded many times. The J gene is TRBJ2-7, the V gene TRBV10-2, with TRBD1 as a possible D gene (5 bases). Between the trimmed V and J ends, which lost 4 bases and 2 bases, there was a span of 6 bases. CDR3 length: 12 residues. CDR1 is WSHSY and CDR2 is SAAADI in the germline V gene. The CDR3 DNA sequence: TGCGCCAGCAGTGGACAGCCCTACGAGCAGTACGTC. Translating it yields CASSGQPYEQYV.